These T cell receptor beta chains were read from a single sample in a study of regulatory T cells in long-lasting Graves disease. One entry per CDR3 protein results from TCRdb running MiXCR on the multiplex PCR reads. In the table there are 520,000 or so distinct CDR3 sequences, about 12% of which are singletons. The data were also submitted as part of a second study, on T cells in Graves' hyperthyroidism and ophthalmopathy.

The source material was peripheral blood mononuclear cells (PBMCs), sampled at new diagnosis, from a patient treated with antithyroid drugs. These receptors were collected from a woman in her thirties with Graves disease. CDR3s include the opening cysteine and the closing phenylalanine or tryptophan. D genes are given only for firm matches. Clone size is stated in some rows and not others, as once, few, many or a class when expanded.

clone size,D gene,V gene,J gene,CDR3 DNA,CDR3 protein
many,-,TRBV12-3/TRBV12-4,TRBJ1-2,TGTGCCAGCAGTTTACTGCAGGCCCACTATGGCTACACCTTC,CASSLLQAHYGYTF
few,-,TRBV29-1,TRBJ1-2,TGCAGCGTTGAACGGGGGTCTGACTATGGCTACACCTTC,CSVERGSDYGYTF
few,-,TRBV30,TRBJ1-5,TGTGCCTGGAGTGCGCAGGGATACCAGCCCCAGCATTTT,CAWSAQGYQPQHF
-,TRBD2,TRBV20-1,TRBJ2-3,TGCAGTGCCCCACTAGCGGGAGGGCCTCTGGCGCAGTATTTT,CSAPLAGGPLAQYF
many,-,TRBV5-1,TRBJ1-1,TGCGCCAGCAGCGTAACGCCCGTCGGCACTGAAGCTTTCTTT,CASSVTPVGTEAFF
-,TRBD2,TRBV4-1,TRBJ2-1,TGCGCCAGCAGCCAGGGGGGGGGTGGACTCCGCTACAATGAGCAGTTCTTC,CASSQGGGGLRYNEQFF
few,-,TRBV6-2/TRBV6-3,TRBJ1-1,TGTGCCAGCAGTTATGGGCAGTTTGAAGCTTTCTTT,CASSYGQFEAFF
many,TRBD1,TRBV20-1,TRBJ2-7,TGCAGTGCTAGCAAAACCGGGACAGGATCCTACGAGCAGTACTTC,CSASKTGTGSYEQYF
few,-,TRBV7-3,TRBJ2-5,TGTGCCAGCGGAACCCTCGTAAAGACCCAGTACTTC,CASGTLVKTQYF
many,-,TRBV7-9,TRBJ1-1,TGTGCCAGCAGCTTAGGGGTACTAACTGAAGCTTTCTTT,CASSLGVLTEAFF
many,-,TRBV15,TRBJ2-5,TGTGCCACCAGCAGAGATATTGGGGCAGAGACCCAGTACTTC,CATSRDIGAETQYF
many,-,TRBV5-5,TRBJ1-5,TGTGCCAGCAGCTCTGGACCCGGGGGGCATCAGCCCCAGCATTTT,CASSSGPGGHQPQHF
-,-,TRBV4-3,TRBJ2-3,TGCGCCAGCAGCCAAGAGATTTACAGGAGCGGCACAGATACGCAGTATTTT,CASSQEIYRSGTDTQYF
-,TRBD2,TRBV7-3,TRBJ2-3,TGTGCCAGCAGCTTAATGGCTAGCGGGTGGGGTGGAGATACGCAGTATTTT,CASSLMASGWGGDTQYF
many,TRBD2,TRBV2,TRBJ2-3,TGTGCCAGCAGTGAACCGTGGGGACTAGCGGGATTCACAGATACGCAGTATTTT,CASSEPWGLAGFTDTQYF
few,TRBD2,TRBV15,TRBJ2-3,TGTGCCACCAGCAGAGGTTGGACTAGCGGAGATTCAGATACGCAGTATTTT,CATSRGWTSGDSDTQYF
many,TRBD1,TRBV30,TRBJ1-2,TGTGCCTGGAGTGGGGGACAGGGGGCCTACACCTTC,CAWSGGQGAYTF
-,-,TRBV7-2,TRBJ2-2,TGTGCCAGCAGCCCGAGGTGGGGGAACACCGGGGAGCTGTTTTTT,CASSPRWGNTGELFF
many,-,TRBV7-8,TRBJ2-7,TGTGCCAGCAGCTCCGGAGACACCCCGAACCCCTACGAGCAGTACTTC,CASSSGDTPNPYEQYF
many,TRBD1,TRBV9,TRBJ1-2,TGTGCCAGCAGCCTTGGACAGGGCGGCTATGGCTACACCTTC,CASSLGQGGYGYTF
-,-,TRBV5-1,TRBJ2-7,TGCGCCAGCAGCCCCCGGGACCGACCGAGATCGGTCGAGCAGTACTTC,CASSPRDRPRSVEQYF
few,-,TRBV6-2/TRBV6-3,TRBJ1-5,TGTGCCAGCAGTTACGGGACTCTGGGCGATCAGCCCCAGCATTTT,CASSYGTLGDQPQHF
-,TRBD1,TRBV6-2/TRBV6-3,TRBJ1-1,TGTGCCAGCAGTTATAACAGGGGCGGGAACACTGAAGCTTTCTTT,CASSYNRGGNTEAFF
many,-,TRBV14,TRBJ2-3,TGTGCCAGCAGCCAAGATATCGGGGCCTCTACGCAGTATTTT,CASSQDIGASTQYF
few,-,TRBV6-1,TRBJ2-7,TGTGCCAGCAGTGAGTCGGTGCGGTCAATTGACGAGCAGTACTTC,CASSESVRSIDEQYF
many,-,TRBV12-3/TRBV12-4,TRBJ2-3,TGTGCCAGCAGTCCCCAGGAGGGAGTGAATACAGATACGCAGTATTTT,CASSPQEGVNTDTQYF
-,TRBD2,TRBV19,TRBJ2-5,TGTGCCAGTAGTATAGCCCCCCTAGCGGCCCCCCAAGAGACCCAGTACTTC,CASSIAPLAAPQETQYF